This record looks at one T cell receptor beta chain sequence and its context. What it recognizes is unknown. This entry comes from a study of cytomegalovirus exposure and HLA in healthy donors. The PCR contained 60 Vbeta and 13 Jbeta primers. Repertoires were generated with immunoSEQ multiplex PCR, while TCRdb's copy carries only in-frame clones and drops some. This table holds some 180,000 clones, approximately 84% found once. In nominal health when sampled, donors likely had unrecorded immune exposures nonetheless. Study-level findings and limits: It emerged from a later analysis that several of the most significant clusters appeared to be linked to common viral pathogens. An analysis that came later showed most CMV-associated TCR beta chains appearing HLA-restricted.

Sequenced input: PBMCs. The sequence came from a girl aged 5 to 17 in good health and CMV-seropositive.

CDR3 region: CASSQDYRAVYGYTF. CDR3 nucleotide sequence: TGTGCCAGCAGCCAAGATTACAGGGCCGTCTATGGCTACACCTTC. V and J are TRBV4-2 and TRBJ1-2; maybe TRBD1 (6 bases). Germline loops: CDR1 LGHNA, CDR2 YNFKEQ. V was clipped by 0 bases and J by 4 bases, with 12 bases between them. The CDR3 runs 15 residues.